Following are 29 T cell receptor beta chains from one sample sequenced in a study of T cell repertoires in cytomegalovirus infection. One entry per CDR3 protein results from TCRdb running MiXCR on the reads. The sample yields around 740,000 distinct CDR3 sequences, 35% to 45% seen once. The material sequenced was PBMCs. The receptor set was obtained from a human donor in good health (CMV status not recorded). Some clones in this sample may be carry-over from other donors' samples.

This rearrangement joins TRBV16 to TRBJ1-5; D gene ambiguous. The CDR3 loop spans 13 amino acids. CDR1 and CDR2 (germline): KGHSY, FQNENV. Trimming took off 0 bases at V and 7 bases at J, with 7 bases between the two ends. The CDR3 loop reads CASSQSTGQPQHF. As DNA, the CDR3 is TGTGCCAGCAGCCAATCAACGGGACAGCCCCAGCATTTT.

The chain employs TRBV19 and TRBJ2-7; D is unclear. Per germline, CDR1 LNHDA and CDR2 SQIVND (reference sequence). Between the trimmed V and J ends, which lost 4 bases and 5 bases, there was a span of 6 bases. The CDR3 contains 11 residues. CDR3 region: CASSNHNEQYF. CDR3 in DNA: TGTGCCAGTAGTAATCATAACGAGCAGTACTTC.

The genes are TRBV19 and TRBJ1-1; no firm D call. Germline V CDR1 and CDR2: LNHDA, SQIVND (reference sequence). V was cut by 2 bases and J by 0 bases, with 7 bases left in between. CDR3 length: 14 amino acids. The CDR3 nucleotides read TGTGCCAGTAGTATAATCGGTCTGAACACTGAAGCTTTCTTT. The encoded protein is CASSIIGLNTEAFF. The full variable domain, in which reference TRBV19 and TRBJ1-1 provide the parts outside the CDR3, is DGGITQSPKYLFRKEGQNVTLSCEQNLNHDAMYWYRQDPGQGLRLIYYSQIVNDFQKGDIAEGYSVSREKKESFPLTVTSAQKNPTAFYLCASSIIGLNTEAFFGQGTRLTVV.

About this clonotype: One end of the junction fails to match germline, which may point to a read error. This sequence joins TRBV10-3 and TRBJ2-1; maybe TRBD1 (5 bases). The CDR3 length is 14 residues. CDR1 and CDR2 from the germline V gene are ENHRY and SYGVKD. The DNA of the CDR3 is TGTGACATCAGTGACAGACAGAATAACAATGAGCAGTTCTTC. Protein: CDISDRQNNNEQFF.

The V and J genes are TRBV5-1 and TRBJ1-1; D unclear. The CDR3 is 13 residues long. The germline CDR1 and CDR2 sequences are SGHRS and YFSETQ. V dropped 4 bases and J dropped 3 bases, with 10 bases sitting between them. CDR3 sequence (DNA): TGCGCCAGCAGCCTCGAGGCTTACACTGAAGCTTTCTTT. It yields the protein CASSLEAYTEAFF.

The J gene is TRBJ1-1, the V gene TRBV28; D is possibly TRBD1 (5 bases). Germline V gene data show CDR1 as MDHEN and CDR2 as SYDVKM. V lost 8 bases and J lost 9, with 16 bases in between. The CDR3 sequence is 12 residues long. The CDR3 region is CASALWGGKAFF. The CDR3 DNA is TGTGCCAGCGCTCTTTGGGGGGGTAAAGCTTTCTTT.

This clonotype was observed a handful of times. The chain carries TRBV7-6 and TRBJ1-6; tentative D call: TRBD1 (5 bases). The V end lost 5 bases, the J end lost 6 bases, and 14 bases lay between the germline ends. CDR3 length: 15 amino acids. Per the germline V gene, CDR1 is SGHVS and CDR2 is FNYEAQ. The CDR3 protein is CASSLQDKGNSPLHF. DNA for the CDR3: TGTGCCAGCAGCCTACAGGATAAGGGTAATTCACCCCTCCACTTT.

The rearrangement joins TRBV27 to TRBJ2-3, with D tentatively TRBD1 (5 bases). V lost 2 bases, J lost 4 bases, and 13 bases lay in between. The CDR3 contains 15 residues. Germline V gene data show CDR1 as MNHEY and CDR2 as SMNVEV (reference sequence). The CDR3 sequence is CASSLAGNWADTQYF. CDR3 DNA: TGTGCCAGCAGTTTAGCAGGGAACTGGGCAGATACGCAGTATTTT.

This clonotype was recorded a few times. The CDR3 is CASSSVARSNSPLHF. The CDR3 region has the DNA TGTGCCAGCAGCTCCGTGGCCCGAAGTAATTCACCCCTCCACTTT. The chain combines TRBV7-2 with TRBJ1-6; D remains unclear. The CDR3 runs 15 residues. V shed 4 bases and J shed 6 bases, with 13 bases lying between them. CDR1 is SGHTA, CDR2 FQGNSA, per germline. Drawing the rest from reference TRBV7-2 and TRBJ1-6, the complete variable domain is GAGVSQSPSNKVTEKGKDVELRCDPISGHTALYWYRQSLGQGLEFLIYFQGNSAPDKSGLPSDRFSAERTGGSVSTLTIQRTQQEDSAVYLCASSSVARSNSPLHFGNGTRLTVT.

V usage is TRBV7-9 and J usage is TRBJ1-1; 7 nucleotides match TRBD1. The germline V gene has CDR1 SEHNR and CDR2 FQNEAQ (reference sequence). This CDR3 region has 15 residues. Trimming at V came to 5 bases and at J to 2 bases, leaving 8 bases not matched to a gene. The CDR3 region is CASSTWTGPNTEAFF. CDR3 DNA sequence: TGTGCCAGCAGCACATGGACAGGCCCCAACACTGAAGCTTTCTTT.

This clonotype was picked up many times. The rearrangement links TRBV19 to TRBJ2-1; 7 bases are a match to TRBD2. Germline lookup yields CDR1 LNHDA and CDR2 SQIVND (reference sequence). The ends lost 7 bases at V and 8 bases at J; junction bases unmatched: 14. The CDR3 covers 15 residues. CDR3 coding DNA: TGTGCCAGTAAGGTTGGGGCGGGGGACGTCGATGAGCAGTTCTTC. It is translated as CASKVGAGDVDEQFF.

This clonotype has at least ten counts. The chain combines TRBV20-1 with TRBJ1-3; D gene uncertain. Germline lookup yields CDR1 DFQATT and CDR2 SNEGSKA (reference sequence). This CDR3 region has 13 residues. V was trimmed by 0 bases and J by 0 bases, leaving 3 bases between them. The CDR3 DNA follows: TGCAGTGCTAGAGATCTCTCTGGAAACACCATATATTTT. The encoded protein is CSARDLSGNTIYF.

The chain joins TRBV28 to TRBJ2-3; 9 nucleotides agree with TRBD1. In germline, CDR1 is MDHEN, CDR2 SYDVKM. V shed 5 bases, J shed 2 bases, and the junction held 14 bases outside the gene matches. There are 18 residues in the CDR3. The CDR3 bases are TGTGCCAGCAGTGGGACAGGGAGACTTACCGCCGACACAGATACGCAGTATTTT. This translates into CASSGTGRLTADTDTQYF.

This clonotype was detected a few times. This chain joins TRBV6-6 and TRBJ2-1; D gene uncertain. V was pared by 10 bases and J by 0 bases, with 16 bases between. The CDR3 runs 15 residues. Per germline, CDR1 MNHNY and CDR2 SVGAGI (reference sequence). Here the CDR3 reads CATLSNLYSYNEQFF. DNA for the CDR3: TGTGCCACCCTTAGTAACTTGTACTCCTACAATGAGCAGTTCTTC.

V and J are TRBV11-2 and TRBJ2-4; D unresolved. This CDR3 comprises 12 residues. From germline, CDR1 is SGHAT and CDR2 FQNNGV. With 6 bases removed from V and 10 bases from J, the gap between germline ends came to 13 bases. CDR3: CASSRRLGIQYF. CDR3 nucleotides: TGTGCCAGCAGTCGTAGATTGGGAATTCAGTACTTC.

This clonotype was found many times. The V call is TRBV28, the J call TRBJ2-3, with 16 nucleotides matching TRBD2. The CDR3 runs 21 residues. CDR1 MDHEN and CDR2 SYDVKM come from the germline V gene. Trimming at V came to 5 bases and at J to 0 bases, leaving 14 bases not matched to a gene. The CDR3 reads CASSPGSTGTSGRASTDTQYF. The CDR3 DNA follows: TGTGCCAGCAGTCCAGGCTCGACCGGGACTAGCGGGAGGGCTAGCACAGATACGCAGTATTTT.

A note on this clonotype: An end of the junction differs from the germline gene, which may be a read error. This chain connects TRBV7-9 to TRBJ2-3; 7 bases align to TRBD2. Germline loops: CDR1 SEHNR, CDR2 FQNEAQ (reference sequence). The CDR3 contains 16 residues. The CDR3 loop is CASSLGGTMGTATQYF. The CDR3 DNA reads TGTGCCAGCAGCTTAGGGGGGACTATGGGCACAGCTACGCAGTATTTT.

In this sample, this clonotype turned up many times. The chain combines TRBV7-8 with TRBJ1-4; D is ambiguous. The CDR3 extends over 15 amino acids. Germline lookup yields CDR1 SGHVS and CDR2 FQNEAQ. Trimming shortened V by 2 bases and J by 7 bases, and 14 bases separated the two germline ends. CDR3 amino acids: CASSLRHGAAEKLFF. The CDR3 bases are TGTGCCAGCAGCTTACGTCACGGCGCGGCTGAAAAACTGTTTTTT.

The chain's CDR3 is CASSLMQGRSGANVLTF. In DNA, the CDR3 is TGTGCCAGCAGTTTGATGCAGGGCCGCTCTGGGGCCAACGTCCTGACTTTC. V is TRBV28 and J is TRBJ2-6, with D perhaps matching TRBD1 (5 bases). Germline V CDR1 and CDR2: MDHEN, SYDVKM. Deletions cut 3 bases from V and 0 bases from J, with 12 bases between. This CDR3 comprises 17 residues.

V is TRBV19 and J is TRBJ2-3, with D possibly being TRBD1 (5 bases). This CDR3 region has 13 residues. Trimming took 6 bases from V and 4 from J, leaving 11 bases between them. In germline, CDR1 is LNHDA, CDR2 SQIVND (reference sequence). CDR3 sequence reads: CASRTRESDTQYF. CDR3 coding DNA: TGTGCCAGTAGGACCAGGGAATCAGATACGCAGTATTTT.

About this clonotype: A junction boundary mismatches the germline segment, possibly from a read error. The rearrangement links TRBV6-1 to TRBJ2-7; 8 bases fit TRBD2. CDR3 length: 15 amino acids. CDR1 MNHNS and CDR2 SASEGT come from the germline V gene. CDR3 sequence: CASSATSGASYEQCF. CDR3 DNA: TGTGCCAGCAGTGCAACTAGCGGAGCCTCCTACGAGCAGTGCTTC.

This clonotype was seen ten or more times. The chain has TRBV28 and TRBJ1-3; unclear D gene. The CDR3 runs to 11 residues. The V end lost 3 bases, the J end lost 3 bases, and 0 bases lay between the germline ends. Germline values: CDR1 MDHEN, CDR2 SYDVKM. CDR3 residues: CASSFGNTIYF. The CDR3 coding sequence is TGTGCCAGCAGTTTTGGAAACACCATATATTTT.

The table lists this clonotype with a few counts. The chain carries TRBV7-9 and TRBJ1-1, with D tentatively TRBD1 (5 bases). The CDR3 is made up of 14 amino acids. V was clipped by 2 bases and J by 7 bases, with 14 bases between them. CDR1 is SEHNR and CDR2 is FQNEAQ in the germline V gene (reference sequence). The CDR3 coding sequence is TGTGCCAGCAGCTTATTAAAGGGGCCGGATGAAGCTTTCTTT. Translated: CASSLLKGPDEAFF.

The rearrangement joins TRBV28 to TRBJ1-1; D call uncertain. The CDR3 contains 13 residues. Trimming removed 3 bases at V and 11 bases at J, with 16 bases between. CDR1 is MDHEN, CDR2 SYDVKM, per germline. The CDR3 here is CASSLRGFVIAFF. DNA for the CDR3: TGTGCCAGCAGTTTGAGAGGATTTGTGATCGCTTTCTTT.

Remarks on this clonotype: This CDR3 fails to terminate in the conserved phenylalanine or tryptophan, so it likely reflects a read error. Because the CDR3's place on the DNA is in doubt, the DNA is left out and the CDR3 is given as listed by TCRdb. The V gene is TRBV7-2, the J gene TRBJ1-1. Both ends counted, the CDR3 spans 12 residues. Germline V gene data show CDR1 as SGHTA and CDR2 as FQGNSA. The CDR3 loop reads CASSLVVPEAFL.

This clonotype occurred a few times. CDR3 protein: CASSLTGLTSSYNEQFF. The CDR3 bases are TGTGCCAGCAGCTTAACGGGACTTACGAGCTCCTACAATGAGCAGTTCTTC. The chain employs TRBV7-9 and TRBJ2-1, with a tentative D call TRBD2 (6 bases). Germline V gene data show CDR1 as SEHNR and CDR2 as FQNEAQ (reference sequence). V was trimmed by 2 bases and J by 0 bases, leaving 14 bases between them. This CDR3 has 17 amino acids.

This clonotype was counted at least ten times. The chain joins TRBV7-2 to TRBJ2-3; D call uncertain. Germline V CDR1 and CDR2: SGHTA, FQGNSA. V was cut by 7 bases and J by 1 base, with 15 bases left in between. The CDR3 has 15 amino acids. The DNA of the CDR3 is TGTGCCAGCACCCCAGAGGCGGCAGGCACAGATACGCAGTATTTT. It translates to CASTPEAAGTDTQYF.

This clonotype was counted a few times. This chain joins TRBV20-1 and TRBJ1-4; D is uncertain. V was pared by 1 base and J by 7 bases, with 4 bases between. The CDR3 is 11 amino acids. CDR1 and CDR2 from the germline V gene are DFQATT and SNEGSKA (reference sequence). CDR3 sequence reads: CSARAVEKLFF. The CDR3 coding sequence is TGCAGTGCTAGAGCCGTTGAAAAACTGTTTTTT.

In this sample, this clonotype turned up a few times. This chain joins TRBV12-3 or TRBV12-4 and TRBJ2-1, with 10 bases lining up with TRBD2. Losses at the gene ends were 6 bases for V and 8 bases for J; bases not matched to a gene: 16. There are 17 residues in the CDR3. The CDR3 DNA is TGTGCCAGCAGCATAAGACTAGCGGGCCCGGGCGTCGATGAGCAGTTCTTC. This codes for CASSIRLAGPGVDEQFF.